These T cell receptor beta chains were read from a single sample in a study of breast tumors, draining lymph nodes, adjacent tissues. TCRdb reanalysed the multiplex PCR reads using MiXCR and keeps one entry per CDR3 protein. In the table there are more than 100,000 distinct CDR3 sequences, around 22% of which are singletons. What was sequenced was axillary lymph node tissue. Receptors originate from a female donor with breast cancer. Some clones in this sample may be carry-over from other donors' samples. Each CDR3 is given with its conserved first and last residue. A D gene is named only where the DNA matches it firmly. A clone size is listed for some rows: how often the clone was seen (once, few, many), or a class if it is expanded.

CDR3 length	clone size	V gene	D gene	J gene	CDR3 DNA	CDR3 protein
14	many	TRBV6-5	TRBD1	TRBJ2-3	TGTGCCAGCAGTTGGGACAGGGACACAGATACGCAGTATTTT	CASSWDRDTDTQYF
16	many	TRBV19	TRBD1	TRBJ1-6	TGTGCCAGTAGTACCGCCGACAGGGGATATAATTCACCCCTCCACTTT	CASSTADRGYNSPLHF
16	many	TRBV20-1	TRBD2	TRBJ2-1	TGCAGTGCTTTTCCTCGGACTAGCGGCGGATACAATGAGCAGTTCTTC	CSAFPRTSGGYNEQFF
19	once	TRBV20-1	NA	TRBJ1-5	TGCAGTGCCAGCACCAAAGCCCGGGACCGAAAGAATAGCAATCAGCCCCAGCATTTT	CSASTKARDRKNSNQPQHF
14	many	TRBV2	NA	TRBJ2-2	TGTGCCAGCATGGGGGGAGCGAACACCGGGGAGCTGTTTTTT	CASMGGANTGELFF
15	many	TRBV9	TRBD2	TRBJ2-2	TGTGCCAGCAGCGTAACGACTAGCGGGACCGGGGAGCTGTTTTTT	CASSVTTSGTGELFF
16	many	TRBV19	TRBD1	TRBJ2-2	TGTGCCAGTAGCTGGACAGGACCTATCGACACCGGGGAGCTGTTTTTT	CASSWTGPIDTGELFF
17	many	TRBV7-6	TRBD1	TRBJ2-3	TGTGCCAGCAGCAATATCCCAGGGGGTTGGGGCACAGATACGCAGTATTTT	CASSNIPGGWGTDTQYF
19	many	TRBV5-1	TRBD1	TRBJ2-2	TGCGCCAGCCACGGGTTGGTTCGGGGACAGGTAGCGAACACCGGGGAGCTGTTTTTT	CASHGLVRGQVANTGELFF
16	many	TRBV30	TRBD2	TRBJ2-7	TGTGCCTCAGCCCCGACTAGCGGGAGATCTGGGTACGAGCAGTACTTC	CASAPTSGRSGYEQYF
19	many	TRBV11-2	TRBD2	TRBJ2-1	TGTGCCAGCAGCTTGGAGAAGACGGGACTAGCCATTTCCTACAATGAGCAGTTCTTC	CASSLEKTGLAISYNEQFF
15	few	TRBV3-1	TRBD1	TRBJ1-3	TGTGCCAGCAGCAATCATGCAGGGGGCGGAAACACCATATATTTT	CASSNHAGGGNTIYF
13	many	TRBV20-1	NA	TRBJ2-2	TGCAGTGCTAGGGATCTTTCTGGGGGGGAGCTGTTTTTT	CSARDLSGGELFF
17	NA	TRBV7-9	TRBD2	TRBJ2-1	TGTGCCAGCAGCTTATTTATGTTAGCGGGAGAGAGAAATGAGCAGTTCTTC	CASSLFMLAGERNEQFF
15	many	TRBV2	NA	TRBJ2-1	TGTGCCAGCAGACCCGGGACAAACACCTACAATGAGCAGTTCTTC	CASRPGTNTYNEQFF
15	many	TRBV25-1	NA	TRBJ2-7	TGTGCCACCAAGGACTTTTATGAAGCCTCCTACGAGCAGTACTTC	CATKDFYEASYEQYF
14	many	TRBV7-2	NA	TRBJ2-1	TGTGCCAGCAGCTTAGGGAGGGCTAGCGATGAGCAGTTCTTC	CASSLGRASDEQFF
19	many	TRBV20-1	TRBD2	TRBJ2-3	TGCAGTGCCCTAGCCCGACTAGCGGGAGAAGAGTGGTACACAGATACGCAGTATTTT	CSALARLAGEEWYTDTQYF
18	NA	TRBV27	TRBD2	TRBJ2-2	TGTGCCAGCAGTTTATCACGGACTAGCGGGAGAGGCACCGGGGAGCTGTTTTTT	CASSLSRTSGRGTGELFF
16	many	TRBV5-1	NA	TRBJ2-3	TGCGCCAGCAGCTTGGTAGGCGGGATCAGCACAGATACGCAGTATTTT	CASSLVGGISTDTQYF
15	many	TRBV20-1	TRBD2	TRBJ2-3	TGCAGTGCTAGAAACACTAGCGGAAACACAGATACGCAGTATTTT	CSARNTSGNTDTQYF
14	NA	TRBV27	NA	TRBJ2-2	TGTGCCAGCCCCCCTTCACCGAACACCGGGGAGCTGTTTTTT	CASPPSPNTGELFF
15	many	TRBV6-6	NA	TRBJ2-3	TGTGCCAGCAGCCGGGACGGTGCTAGCACAGATACGCAGTATTTT	CASSRDGASTDTQYF
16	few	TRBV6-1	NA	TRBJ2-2	TGTGCCAGCAGTGACCGGGGACTGACGAACACCGGGGAGCTGTTTTTT	CASSDRGLTNTGELFF
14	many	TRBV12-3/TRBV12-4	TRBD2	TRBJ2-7	TGTGCCAGCAGGAGTAGCGGGAGATCCTACGAGCAGTACTTC	CASRSSGRSYEQYF
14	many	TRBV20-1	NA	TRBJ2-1	TGCAGTGCTAGAAGCCTAGCAGAATACAATGAGCAGTTCTTC	CSARSLAEYNEQFF
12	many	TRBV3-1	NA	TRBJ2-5	TGTGCCAGCAGGGTTTACGGGGAGACCCAGTACTTC	CASRVYGETQYF
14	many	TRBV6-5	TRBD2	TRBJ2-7	TGTGCCAGCAGCCGGACTAGCGGGAGCTACGAGCAGTACTTC	CASSRTSGSYEQYF
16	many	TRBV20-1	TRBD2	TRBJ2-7	TGCAGTGCTAGCAGCCTCCCTGGGGGGGTTGGCTACGAGCAGTACTTC	CSASSLPGGVGYEQYF
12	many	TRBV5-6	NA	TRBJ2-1	TGTGCCAGCAGCTTAGCTGGAGTAGAGCAGTTCTTC	CASSLAGVEQFF
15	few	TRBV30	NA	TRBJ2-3	TGTGCCTGGAGTGCGGTAGCAGGTAGCACAGATACGCAGTATTTT	CAWSAVAGSTDTQYF
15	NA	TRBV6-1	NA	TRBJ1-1	TGTGCCAGCAGTGAACAGAGGAAAGGGAACACTGAAGCTTTCTTT	CASSEQRKGNTEAFF
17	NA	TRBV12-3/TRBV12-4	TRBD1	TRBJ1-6	TGTGCCAGCAGCTTATCGACAGGGAGGAGGGATAATTCACCCCCCCACTTT	CASSLSTGRRDNSPPHF
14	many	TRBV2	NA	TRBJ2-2	TGTGCCAGCAGGCACAGGGTTAACACCGGGGAGCTGTTTTTT	CASRHRVNTGELFF
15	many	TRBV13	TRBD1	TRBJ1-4	TGTGCCAGCAGCTCAGGACAGGGGATGAATGAAAAACTGTTTTTT	CASSSGQGMNEKLFF
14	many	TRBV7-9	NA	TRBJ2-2	TGTGCCAGCAGCTTCGACACCTACACCGGGGAGCTGTTTTTT	CASSFDTYTGELFF
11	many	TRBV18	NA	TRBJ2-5	TGTGCCAGCTCAACTATGGAGACCCAGTACTTC	CASSTMETQYF
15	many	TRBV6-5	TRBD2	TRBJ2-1	TGTGCCAGCAGTACCCGACTAGCGGGTAGCAATGAGCAGTTCTTC	CASSTRLAGSNEQFF
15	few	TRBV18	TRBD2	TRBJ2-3	TGTGCCAGCTCACCAAGGGCGGGAGACACAGATACGCAGTATTTT	CASSPRAGDTDTQYF
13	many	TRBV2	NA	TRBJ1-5	TGTGCCAGCAGTGAATTTCTTGGTCAGCCCCAGCATTTT	CASSEFLGQPQHF
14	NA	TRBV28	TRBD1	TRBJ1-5	TGTGCCAGCAGTTGGGGACAGCGGAATCAGCCCCAGCATTTT	CASSWGQRNQPQHF
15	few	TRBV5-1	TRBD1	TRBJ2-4	TGCGCCAGCAGCTTGGTACAGGGGGTAGGTCGCATTCAGTACTTC	CASSLVQGVGRIQYF
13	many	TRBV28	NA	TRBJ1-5	TGTGCCAGCAGTATAGGGCCAAATCAGCCCCAGCATTTT	CASSIGPNQPQHF
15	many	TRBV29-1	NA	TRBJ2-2	TGCAGCGTTGCCCCTACAGGGATGAACACCGGGGAGCTGTTTTTT	CSVAPTGMNTGELFF
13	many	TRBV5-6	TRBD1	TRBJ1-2	TGTGCCAGCAGCGCGGACAGGAACTATGGCTACACCTTC	CASSADRNYGYTF
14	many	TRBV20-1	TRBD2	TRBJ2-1	TGCAGTGCAAGGGGTAGCGGGAGCTCCGGTGAGCAGTTCTTC	CSARGSGSSGEQFF
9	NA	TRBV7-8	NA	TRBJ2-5	TGTGTGGGGGAAGAGACCCAGTACTTC	CVGEETQYF